Below, 14 T cell receptor beta chains from the same sample are listed, as sequenced in a study of Ad26.COV2.S vaccination and SARS-CoV-2 variants. Treatment described: roughly 19 received Ad26.COV2.S at low or high dose, single or two shots; about 5 received placebo; per-sample allocation not given. At day 63 after the first vaccine or placebo injection, samples were drawn. The data were produced by immunoSEQ multiplex PCR, yet TCRdb's version contains in-frame clones alone and is incomplete. Altogether about 410,000 clones are present, 70% to 90% being singletons, with the ten largest covering approximately 1.9%. Here the sequenced sample was peripheral blood, taken in a trial of Ad26.COV2.S vaccine versus placebo. These receptors were collected from a person between 18 and 60 years old who received the Ad26.COV2.S COVID-19 vaccine or a placebo.

The gene calls are TRBV11-2 and TRBJ2-2; D tentatively fits TRBD1 or TRBD2 (5 bases each). In germline, CDR1 is SGHAT, CDR2 FQNNGV. The V end lost 6 bases, the J end lost 0 bases, and 20 bases lay between the germline ends. The CDR3 has 18 amino acids. The CDR3, as DNA: TGTGCCAGCAGAATGAGGGGCGCTACTTTCGCGAACACCGGGGAGCTGTTTTTT. Translated: CASRMRGATFANTGELFF.

The chain has TRBV25-1 and TRBJ2-5; D is uncertain. V lost 2 bases to trimming and J lost 5 bases, with 6 bases between them. The CDR3 length is 12 residues. Per germline, CDR1 MGHDK and CDR2 SYGVNS. CDR3 loop: CASSETVETQYF. The CDR3, as DNA: TGTGCCAGCAGTGAAACCGTCGAGACCCAGTACTTC.

The chain uses TRBV11-2 and TRBJ2-7, with D possibly matching TRBD2 (5 bases). The germline V and J ends were trimmed by 1 base and 0 bases, with 7 bases remaining between them. This CDR3 has 14 amino acids. Germline V CDR1 and CDR2: SGHAT, FQNNGV. Here the CDR3 reads CASSLAGSSYEQYF. The CDR3 DNA is TGTGCCAGCAGCTTAGCGGGGAGCTCCTACGAGCAGTACTTC.

This clone has a single count. V gene TRBV11-2 combines with J gene TRBJ2-1; D is uncertain. The V end lost 1 base, the J end lost 5 bases, and 12 bases lay between the germline ends. The germline gives CDR1 SGHAT, CDR2 FQNNGV. The CDR3 is 15 amino acids. The CDR3 is CASSLGQGSHNEQFF. CDR3 nucleotides: TGTGCCAGCAGCTTAGGGCAAGGGTCGCACAATGAGCAGTTCTTC.

The genes are TRBV7-8 and TRBJ2-2; 13 bases are a match to TRBD2. The CDR3 is made up of 18 amino acids. Per germline, CDR1 SGHVS and CDR2 FQNEAQ. V was pared by 5 bases and J by 5 bases, with 11 bases of the junction left unmatched. The chain's CDR3 is CASSPRTSGSIATGELFF. The CDR3 DNA reads TGTGCCAGCAGCCCTCGGACTAGCGGGAGTATAGCTACCGGGGAGCTGTTTTTT.

This clone has a single count. This chain connects TRBV7-2 to TRBJ1-4; D is ambiguous. Trimming pared 3 bases from V and 5 bases from J, leaving 13 bases between. Per germline, CDR1 SGHTA and CDR2 FQGNSA. The CDR3 loop spans 15 amino acids. CDR3 sequence reads: CASSLQAGVNEKLFF. The CDR3 DNA follows: TGTGCCAGCAGCTTGCAAGCCGGGGTAAATGAAAAACTGTTTTTT.

The CDR3 bases are TGCAGTGCTAGTACCCCCTGGGGGAGGGTCAATGAGCAGTTCTTC. Amino acids: CSASTPWGRVNEQFF. The rearrangement joins TRBV20-1 to TRBJ2-1, with 7 nucleotides matching TRBD2. This CDR3 is built from 15 residues. Trimming took 3 bases from V and 6 from J; bases not matched to a gene: 11. Germline V gene data show CDR1 as DFQATT and CDR2 as SNEGSKA (reference sequence).

The CDR3 here is CASSYLISGGETQYF. CDR3 in DNA: TGTGCCAGCAGTTACTTGATTAGCGGGGGAGAGACCCAGTACTTC. The V gene is TRBV6-2 or TRBV6-3, the J gene TRBJ2-5, with 9 positions matching TRBD2. V dropped 1 base and J dropped 4; count of bases not matched to a gene: 4. Germline V gene lookup returns CDR1 MNHEY and CDR2 SVGEGT. CDR3 size: 15 residues.

This chain uses TRBV28 with TRBJ1-4; D is ambiguous. Germline V gene lookup returns CDR1 MDHEN and CDR2 SYDVKM. This CDR3 is 13 amino acids long. Trimming removed 10 bases at V and 2 bases at J, with 11 bases between. Here the CDR3 DNA reads TGTGCCACTGAGGGTTCGACTAATGAAAAACTGTTTTTT. It yields the protein CATEGSTNEKLFF.

The J gene is TRBJ2-7, the V gene TRBV30; D perhaps matches TRBD1 (5 bases). Germline CDR1 and CDR2: GTSNPN and SVGIG (reference sequence). The CDR3 has 13 amino acids. V lost 5 bases to trimming and J lost 2 bases, with 13 bases between them. The CDR3 nucleotides read TGTGCCTGGCGTCATCAGGGCACCTACGAGCAGTACTTC. Translating it yields CAWRHQGTYEQYF. Based on the CDR3 plus reference TRBV30 and TRBJ2-7, the full variable domain is SQTIHQWPATLVQPVGSPLSLECTVEGTSNPNLYWYRQAAGRGLQLLFYSVGIGQISSEVPQNLSASRPQDRQFILSSKKLLLSDSGFYLCAWRHQGTYEQYFGPGTRLTVT.

The V gene is TRBV5-1, the J gene TRBJ2-1; TRBD2 matches 9 bases. V lost 0 bases to trimming and J lost 8 bases; unmatched junction nucleotides: 6. CDR1 is SGHRS, CDR2 YFSETQ, per germline. The CDR3 totals 15 residues. CDR3 coding DNA: TGCGCCAGCAGCTTGGAGGCTAGCGGGAACCATGAGCAGTTCTTC. Translation: CASSLEASGNHEQFF.

The rearrangement uses TRBV5-1 and TRBJ2-3; possible D gene TRBD1, 6 bases. The germline V and J ends were trimmed by 7 bases and 2 bases, with 14 bases remaining between them. The germline gives CDR1 SGHRS, CDR2 YFSETQ. The length of the CDR3 is 14 residues. CDR3 in DNA: TGCGCCAGCGGTGGGGGCCGGAACACAGATACGCAGTATTTT. It yields the protein CASGGGRNTDTQYF.

This clone occurred a few times. This chain links TRBV3-1 (or the pseudogene TRBV3-2) with TRBJ1-2; TRBD1 matches at 9 bases. The germline V gene encodes CDR1 LGHDT and CDR2 YNNKEL (reference sequence). The CDR3 totals 14 residues. The V and J ends lost 4 bases and 8 bases, in that order; junction bases with no gene match: 8. This chain's CDR3 is CASSPVGTGNGYTF. CDR3 bases: TGTGCCAGCAGCCCCGTAGGGACAGGGAACGGCTACACCTTC.

V gene TRBV28 combines with J gene TRBJ2-5; TRBD1 agrees at 8 bases. J was trimmed by 1 base and V by 7 bases; bases with no gene match: 17. The germline V gene encodes CDR1 MDHEN and CDR2 SYDVKM. The length of the CDR3 is 18 residues. This chain's CDR3 is CASKKTREGQGSQETQYF. CDR3 coding DNA: TGTGCCAGCAAAAAAACCCGGGAAGGACAGGGTTCCCAAGAGACCCAGTACTTC. The whole variable domain, remainder taken from reference TRBV28 and TRBJ2-5, is DVKVTQSSRYLVKRTGEKVFLECVQDMDHENMFWYRQDPGLGLRLIYFSYDVKMKEKGDIPEGYSVSREKKERFSLILESASTNQTSMYLCASKKTREGQGSQETQYFGPGTRLLVL.